This T cell receptor (beta chain) was found in a study of metastatic and nonmetastatic thyroid tumors. Patients were all untreated before their thyroid surgery. Ten or more counts support this clone. Using MiXCR, TCRdb reanalyzed the PCR reads. The sample holds some 38,000 clones, 13% seen once. The sample taken for sequencing was blood. The receptor was isolated from a female donor with papillary thyroid cancer or a benign thyroid nodule (not recorded which). Some clones in this sample may be carry-over from other donors' samples.

The CDR3 coding sequence is TGTGCCAGCAGCTTAAACAGGGATGAAAAACTGTTTTTT. Residues: CASSLNRDEKLFF. The rearrangement links TRBV7-6 to TRBJ1-4; D may be TRBD1 (6 bases). Germline V gene lookup returns CDR1 SGHVS and CDR2 FNYEAQ. The CDR3 is 13 amino acids. The V end lost 2 bases, the J end lost 6 bases, and 7 bases lay between the germline ends.